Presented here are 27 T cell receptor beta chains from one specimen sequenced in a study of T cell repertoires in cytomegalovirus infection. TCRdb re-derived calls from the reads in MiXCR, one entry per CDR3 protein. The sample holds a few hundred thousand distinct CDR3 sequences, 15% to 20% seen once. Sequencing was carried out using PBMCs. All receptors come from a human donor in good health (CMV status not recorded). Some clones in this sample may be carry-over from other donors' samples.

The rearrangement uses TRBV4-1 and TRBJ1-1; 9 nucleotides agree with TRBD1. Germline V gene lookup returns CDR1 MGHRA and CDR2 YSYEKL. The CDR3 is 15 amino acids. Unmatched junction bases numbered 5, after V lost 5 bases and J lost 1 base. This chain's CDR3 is CASSYGTGRNTEAFF. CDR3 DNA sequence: TGCGCCAGCAGCTATGGGACAGGGAGGAACACTGAAGCTTTCTTT.

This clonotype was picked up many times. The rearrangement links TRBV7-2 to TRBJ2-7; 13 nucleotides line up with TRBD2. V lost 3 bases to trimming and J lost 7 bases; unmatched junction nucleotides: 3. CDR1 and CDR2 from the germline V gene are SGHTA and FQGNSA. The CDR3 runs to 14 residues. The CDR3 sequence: CASSFSTSGGEQYF. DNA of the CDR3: TGTGCCAGCAGCTTCTCGACTAGCGGGGGGGAGCAGTACTTC.

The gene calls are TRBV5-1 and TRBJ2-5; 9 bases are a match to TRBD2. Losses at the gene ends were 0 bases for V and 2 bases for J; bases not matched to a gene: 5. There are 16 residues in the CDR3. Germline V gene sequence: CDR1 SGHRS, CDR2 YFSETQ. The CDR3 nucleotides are TGCGCCAGCAGCTTGGTGGTAGCGGGGGCTCAAGAGACCCAGTACTTC. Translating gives CASSLVVAGAQETQYF.

The DNA for the CDR3 is TGCGCCAGCAGCCAAGGTTGGGGGGCAGAAGATACGCAGTATTTT. This encodes CASSQGWGAEDTQYF. The chain joins TRBV4-3 to TRBJ2-3; the D call may be TRBD1 or TRBD2 (6 bases each). This CDR3 is 15 amino acids long. V was clipped by 1 base and J by 5 bases, with 13 bases between them. Germline CDR1 is LGHNA and CDR2 is YSLEER.

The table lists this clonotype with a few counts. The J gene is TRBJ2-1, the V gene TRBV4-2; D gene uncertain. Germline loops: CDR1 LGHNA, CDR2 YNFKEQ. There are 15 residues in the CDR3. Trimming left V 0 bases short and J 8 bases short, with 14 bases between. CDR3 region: CASSQDGRPADEQFF. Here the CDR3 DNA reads TGTGCCAGCAGCCAAGATGGTCGGCCAGCCGATGAGCAGTTCTTC.

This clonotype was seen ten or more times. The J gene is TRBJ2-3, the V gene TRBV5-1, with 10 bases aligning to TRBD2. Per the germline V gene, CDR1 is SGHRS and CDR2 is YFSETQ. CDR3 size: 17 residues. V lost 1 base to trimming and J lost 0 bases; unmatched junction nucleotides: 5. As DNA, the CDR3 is TGCGCCAGCAGCTTGTTGGTAGCGGGGGGAAGCACAGATACGCAGTATTTT. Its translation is CASSLLVAGGSTDTQYF.

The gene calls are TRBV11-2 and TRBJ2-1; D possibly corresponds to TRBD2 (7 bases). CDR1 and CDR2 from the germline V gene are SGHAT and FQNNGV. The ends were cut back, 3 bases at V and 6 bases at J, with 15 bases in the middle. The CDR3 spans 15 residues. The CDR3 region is CASSFYWGGVNEQFF. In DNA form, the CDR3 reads TGTGCCAGCAGCTTTTATTGGGGGGGCGTCAATGAGCAGTTCTTC.

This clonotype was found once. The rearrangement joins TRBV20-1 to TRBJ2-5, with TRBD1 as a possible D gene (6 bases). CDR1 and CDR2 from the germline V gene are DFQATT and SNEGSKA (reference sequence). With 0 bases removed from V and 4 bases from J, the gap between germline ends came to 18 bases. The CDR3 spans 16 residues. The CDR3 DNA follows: TGCAGTGCTAGAGATCTAGGTATCAACAGGGTAGAGACCCAGTACTTC. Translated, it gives CSARDLGINRVETQYF.

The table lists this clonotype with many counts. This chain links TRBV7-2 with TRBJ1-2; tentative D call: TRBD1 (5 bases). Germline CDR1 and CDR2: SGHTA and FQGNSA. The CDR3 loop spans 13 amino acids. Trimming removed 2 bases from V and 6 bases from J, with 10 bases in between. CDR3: CASSLNQGNGYTF. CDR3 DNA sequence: TGTGCCAGCAGCTTAAACCAGGGCAATGGCTACACCTTC.

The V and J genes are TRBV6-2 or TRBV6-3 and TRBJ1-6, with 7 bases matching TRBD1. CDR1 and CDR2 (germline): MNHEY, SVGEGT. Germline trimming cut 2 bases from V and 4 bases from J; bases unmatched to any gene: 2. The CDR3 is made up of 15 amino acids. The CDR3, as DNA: TGTGCCAGCAGTTACGGGACAGCATATAATTCACCCCTCCACTTT. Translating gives CASSYGTAYNSPLHF.

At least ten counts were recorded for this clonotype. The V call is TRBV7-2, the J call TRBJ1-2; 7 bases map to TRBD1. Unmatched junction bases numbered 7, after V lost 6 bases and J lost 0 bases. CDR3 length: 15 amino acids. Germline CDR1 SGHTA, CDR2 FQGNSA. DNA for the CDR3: TGTGCCAGCAGGTCGACCGGGACAGCTAACTATGGCTACACCTTC. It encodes CASRSTGTANYGYTF.

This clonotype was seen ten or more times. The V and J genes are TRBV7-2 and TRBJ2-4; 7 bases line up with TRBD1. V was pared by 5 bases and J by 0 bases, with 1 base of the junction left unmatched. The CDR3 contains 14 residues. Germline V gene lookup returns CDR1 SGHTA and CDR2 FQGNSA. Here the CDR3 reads CASSDRVAKNIQYF. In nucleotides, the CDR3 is TGTGCCAGCAGCGACAGGGTAGCCAAAAACATTCAGTACTTC.

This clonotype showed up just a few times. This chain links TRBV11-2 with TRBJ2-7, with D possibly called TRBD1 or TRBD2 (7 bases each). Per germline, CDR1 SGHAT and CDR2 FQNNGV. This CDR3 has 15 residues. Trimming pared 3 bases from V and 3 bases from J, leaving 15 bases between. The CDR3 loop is CASSLGGTAYYEQYF. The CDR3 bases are TGTGCCAGCAGCTTGGGGGGGACAGCCTACTACGAGCAGTACTTC.

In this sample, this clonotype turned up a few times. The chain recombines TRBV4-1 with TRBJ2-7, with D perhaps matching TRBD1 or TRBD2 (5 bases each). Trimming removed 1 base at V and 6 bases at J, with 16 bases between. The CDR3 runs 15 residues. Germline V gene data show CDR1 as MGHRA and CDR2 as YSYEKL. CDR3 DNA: TGCGCCAGCAGCCAAGGGCAGGGAGCTCTGTCCGAGCAGTACTTC. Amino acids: CASSQGQGALSEQYF.

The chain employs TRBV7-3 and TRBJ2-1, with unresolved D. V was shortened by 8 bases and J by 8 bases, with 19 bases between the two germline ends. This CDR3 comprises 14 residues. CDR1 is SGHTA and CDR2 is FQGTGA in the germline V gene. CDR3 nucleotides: TGTGCCAGCTCGCAAATCGGTTTGGGTTATGAGCAGTTCTTC. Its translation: CASSQIGLGYEQFF. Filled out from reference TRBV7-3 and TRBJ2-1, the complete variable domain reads GAGVSQTPSNKVTEKGKYVELRCDPISGHTALYWYRQSLGQGPEFLIYFQGTGAADDSGLPNDRFFAVRPEGSVSTLKIQRTERGDSAVYLCASSQIGLGYEQFFGPGTRLTVL.

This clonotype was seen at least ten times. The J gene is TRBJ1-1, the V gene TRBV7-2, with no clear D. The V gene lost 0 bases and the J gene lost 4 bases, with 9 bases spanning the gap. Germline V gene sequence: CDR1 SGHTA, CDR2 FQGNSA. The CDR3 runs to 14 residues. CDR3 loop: CASSLAAGVTEAFF. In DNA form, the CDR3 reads TGTGCCAGCAGCTTAGCCGCAGGAGTCACTGAAGCTTTCTTT.

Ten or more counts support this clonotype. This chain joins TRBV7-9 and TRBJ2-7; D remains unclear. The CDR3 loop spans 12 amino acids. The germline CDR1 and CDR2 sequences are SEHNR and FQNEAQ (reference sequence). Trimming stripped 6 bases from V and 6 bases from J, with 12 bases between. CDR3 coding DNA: TGTGCCAGCAGAATCCAGGTCGGCGAGCAGTACTTC. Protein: CASRIQVGEQYF.

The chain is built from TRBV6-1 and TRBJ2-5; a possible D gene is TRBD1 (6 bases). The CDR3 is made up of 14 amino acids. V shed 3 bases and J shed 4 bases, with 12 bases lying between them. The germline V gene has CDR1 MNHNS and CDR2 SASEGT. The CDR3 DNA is TGTGCCAGCAGTGATCAGGGGTCGGGAGAGACCCAGTACTTC. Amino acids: CASSDQGSGETQYF.

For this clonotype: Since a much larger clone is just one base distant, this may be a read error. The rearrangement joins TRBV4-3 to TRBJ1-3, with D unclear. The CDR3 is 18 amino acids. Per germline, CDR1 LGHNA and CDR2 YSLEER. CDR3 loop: CASSQDPGEGTSGNTMYF. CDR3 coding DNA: TGCGCCAGCAGCCAAGACCCTGGCGAGGGAACCTCTGGAAACACCATGTATTTT.

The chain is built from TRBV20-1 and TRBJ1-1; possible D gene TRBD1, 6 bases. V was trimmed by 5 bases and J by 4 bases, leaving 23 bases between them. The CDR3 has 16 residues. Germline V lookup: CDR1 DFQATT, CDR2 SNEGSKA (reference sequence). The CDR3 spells CSASSSSLQGFTEAFF. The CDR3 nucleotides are TGCAGTGCTTCCAGTTCCTCCCTACAGGGCTTCACTGAAGCTTTCTTT.

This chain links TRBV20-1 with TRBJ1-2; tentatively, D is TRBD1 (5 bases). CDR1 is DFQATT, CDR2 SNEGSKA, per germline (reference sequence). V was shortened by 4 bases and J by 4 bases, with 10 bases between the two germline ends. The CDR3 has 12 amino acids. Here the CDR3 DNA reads TGCAGTGCTACCGACAGCCCCTATGGCTACACCTTC. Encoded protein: CSATDSPYGYTF.

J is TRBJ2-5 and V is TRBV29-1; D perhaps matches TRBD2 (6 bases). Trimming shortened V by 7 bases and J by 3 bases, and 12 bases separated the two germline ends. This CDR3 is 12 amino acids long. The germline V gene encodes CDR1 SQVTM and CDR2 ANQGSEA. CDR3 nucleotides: TGCAGCGGGGGGGACCCGAAAGAGACCCAGTACTTC. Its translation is CSGGDPKETQYF.

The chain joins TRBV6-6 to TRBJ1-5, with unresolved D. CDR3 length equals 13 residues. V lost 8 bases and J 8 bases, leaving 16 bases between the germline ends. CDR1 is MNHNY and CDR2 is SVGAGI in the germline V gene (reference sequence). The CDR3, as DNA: TGTGCCAGCCAGAAGACGGGTCAAGAGCCCCAGCATTTT. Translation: CASQKTGQEPQHF.

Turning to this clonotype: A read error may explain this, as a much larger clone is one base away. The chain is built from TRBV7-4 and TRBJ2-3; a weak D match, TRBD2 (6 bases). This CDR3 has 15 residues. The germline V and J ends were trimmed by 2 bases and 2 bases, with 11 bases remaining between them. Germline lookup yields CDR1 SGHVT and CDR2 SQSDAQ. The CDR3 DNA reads TGTGCCAGCAGCTTACCGCGCGGGAACACAGATACGCAGTATTTT. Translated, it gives CASSLPRGNTDTQYF.

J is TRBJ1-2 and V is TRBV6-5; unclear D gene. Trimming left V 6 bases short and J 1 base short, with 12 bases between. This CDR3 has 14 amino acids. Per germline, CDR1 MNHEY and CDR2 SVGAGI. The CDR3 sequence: CASRDRVLNYGYTF. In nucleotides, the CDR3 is TGTGCCAGCAGGGACCGGGTGCTTAACTATGGCTACACCTTC.

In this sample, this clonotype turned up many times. This chain's CDR3 is CASSRPPGQGFEQYF. For the CDR3, the DNA is TGTGCCAGCAGTAGACCCCCCGGACAGGGGTTCGAGCAGTACTTC. The chain links TRBV28 to TRBJ2-7, with TRBD1 matching 9 bases. After removal of 5 bases from V and 6 bases from J, the junction contained 11 bases not matched to a gene. Germline V gives CDR1 MDHEN, CDR2 SYDVKM. The CDR3 is 15 amino acids.

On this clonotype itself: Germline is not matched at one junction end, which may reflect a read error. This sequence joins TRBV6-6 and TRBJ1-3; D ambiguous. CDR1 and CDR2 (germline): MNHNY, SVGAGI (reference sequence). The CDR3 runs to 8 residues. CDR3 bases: TGTGCCAGCAGACTCCAACATTTT. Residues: CASRLQHF.